These T cell receptor beta chains were read from a single sample in a study of blood T cell repertoires in COVID-19. The repertoire was sequenced with immunoSEQ multiplex PCR; TCRdb's copy has only in-frame clones and lacks some. The sample lists tens of thousands of clones, roughly nine tenths occurring once. The source material was peripheral blood. The receptors derive from a human donor in a cohort sampled during active COVID-19. Both conserved end residues are part of each CDR3. D genes are given only for firm matches.

v_call	d_call	cdr3_aa
TRBV9	TRBD2	CASSVGGGSGSIYEQYF
TRBV29-1	TRBD1	CSGRDRNTDTQYF
TRBV28	TRBD2	CASSLASGSLGYEQYF
TRBV4-1	TRBD1	CASSQDFPGTGYYEQYF
TRBV30	.	CACKESGYQETQYF
TRBV7-2	.	CASSLAGGGTNEKLFF
TRBV7-2	TRBD2	CASSLVGGSPGGANVLTF
TRBV11-1	.	CASSTRQGRGTGELFF
TRBV4-1	.	CASSQEIGAAVNEQFF
TRBV29-1	TRBD2	CSVVGLAGLIDEQYF
TRBV7-9	TRBD1	CASRKDRAYEQYF
TRBV6-2/TRBV6-3	.	CASSYRDNQPQHF
TRBV7-9	TRBD2	CASSPGTSGTDTQYF
TRBV7-3	.	CASSLSTDTDTQYF
TRBV28	.	CASSPRTLAKNIQYF
TRBV5-4	.	CASSQGLTNSPLHF
TRBV11-3	TRBD2	CASSPLTSGSYEQYF
TRBV7-6	.	CASSLLRKETQYF
TRBV1	.	CTSSQDARCLNQPQHF
TRBV27	TRBD2	CASSLYSLAGFTGELFF
TRBV7-9	.	CASSLSAGYTGELFF
TRBV27	TRBD2	CASSLIGGRSTDTQYF
TRBV7-9	TRBD2	CASSRTSGRGETQYF
TRBV7-2	.	CASSSREWETQYF
TRBV11-3	TRBD2	CASSSGRAQETQYF
TRBV5-5	TRBD1	CASSRRGTGGERETQYF
TRBV19	TRBD1	CASSIGQGSQETQYF
TRBV24-1	.	CATSDDGGRSYNEQFF
TRBV5-6	TRBD1	CASSPSGGPAFGYGYTF
TRBV5-5	TRBD2	CASSRLLTSGNTGELFF
TRBV4-2	TRBD2	CASSQVRAGGPGDEQFF
TRBV7-9	TRBD1	CASRSSTGGEKDTQYF
TRBV6-5	TRBD1	CASSPDRVAQPQHF
TRBV10-3	.	CAISDRGGSTEAFF
TRBV27	TRBD1	CASSSSGGGLADTQYF
TRBV13	.	CASSSTLADYEQYF
TRBV5-4	TRBD2	CASSSDASSGRTQYF
TRBV29-1	TRBD2	CSVEPGLAGEQETQYF
TRBV7-9	TRBD2	CASSFSSGRTEQFF
TRBV27	.	CASTPEGTRRYNEQFF
TRBV28	.	CASSYQGRLYF
TRBV27	TRBD1	CASSSTGTGRDIQYF
TRBV3-1/TRBV3-2	TRBD2	CASSQAAAGGVNEQFF
TRBV4-3	.	CASSQEAGTGANVLTF
TRBV5-1	.	CASSSITGYGYTF
TRBV5-1	TRBD1	CASSPGQGGELFF
TRBV29-1	TRBD2	CSVTSGIDEQFF